This TCR beta chain was recovered during a study of shared clonotypes between healthy human individuals. V lost 4 bases and J lost 4, with 12 bases in between. The CDR3 extends over 14 amino acids. The V gene's germline CDR1 is SGDLS and CDR2 YYNGEE. Libraries were prepared by immunoSEQ multiplex PCR; TCRdb keeps only in-frame clonotypes and omits some of them. The table has millions of clones, about 95% seen once. This clone appeared once. Its matching antigen is unknown. Naive CD8 cells were CD45RO-negative, positively selected for CCR7, excluding terminally differentiated effector memory CD45RA+ cells. Only Caucasian adults living in Nashville, Tennessee served as donors. Study findings and constraints: The researchers took only blood, and tissue repertoires probably look different.

The receptor comes from a man aged 18-30 years in good health. Sequencing used naive CD8+ T cells sorted from blood. The chain uses TRBV9 and TRBJ1-3; tentatively, D is TRBD1 (5 bases). CDR3 region: CASSPPGGGNTIYF. In nucleotides, the CDR3 is TGTGCCAGCAGCCCTCCCGGGGGGGGAAACACCATATATTTT.